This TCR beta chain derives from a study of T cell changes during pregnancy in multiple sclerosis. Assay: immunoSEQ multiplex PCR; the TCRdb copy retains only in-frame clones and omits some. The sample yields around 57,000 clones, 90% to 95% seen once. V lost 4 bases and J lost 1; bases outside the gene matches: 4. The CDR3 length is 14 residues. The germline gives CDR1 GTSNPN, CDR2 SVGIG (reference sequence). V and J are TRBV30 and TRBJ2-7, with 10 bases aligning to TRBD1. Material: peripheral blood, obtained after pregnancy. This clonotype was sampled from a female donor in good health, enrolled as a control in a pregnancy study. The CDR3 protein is CAWTGTGVSYEQYF. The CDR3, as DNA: TGTGCCTGGACCGGGACAGGGGTATCCTACGAGCAGTACTTC.